Only one count was recorded for the clone carrying this T cell receptor (beta chain). Its antigen remains unknown. After removal of 0 bases from V and 5 bases from J, the junction contained 8 bases not matched to a gene. In germline, CDR1 is SGHNT, CDR2 YYREEE (reference sequence). The CDR3 is made up of 16 amino acids. Data came from immunoSEQ multiplex PCR; TCRdb stores just in-frame clones and leaves some out. Here the sample spans under 85,000 clones, 90% being singletons. This sample stems from a study of graft-versus-host responses after intestinal transplantation. Study-level information: Anti-thymocyte globulin induction was given to all recipients, followed by tacrolimus and steroids for two to four years. Study findings and constraints: In patients with graft-donor T cell macrochimerism, allograft graft-versus-host to host-versus-graft clonal ratios were high.

This TCR was sampled from a human donor who received an intestinal transplant. The sample in question was unstimulated CD8+ T cells sorted from spleen or lymph node cells, obtained before intestinal transplant. The V gene is TRBV5-4, the J gene TRBJ2-7; the match to TRBD2 covers 10 bases. This CDR3 is CASSLAAGGRLDEQYF. As DNA, the CDR3 is TGTGCCAGCAGCTTGGCAGCGGGGGGGCGGTTGGACGAGCAGTACTTC.